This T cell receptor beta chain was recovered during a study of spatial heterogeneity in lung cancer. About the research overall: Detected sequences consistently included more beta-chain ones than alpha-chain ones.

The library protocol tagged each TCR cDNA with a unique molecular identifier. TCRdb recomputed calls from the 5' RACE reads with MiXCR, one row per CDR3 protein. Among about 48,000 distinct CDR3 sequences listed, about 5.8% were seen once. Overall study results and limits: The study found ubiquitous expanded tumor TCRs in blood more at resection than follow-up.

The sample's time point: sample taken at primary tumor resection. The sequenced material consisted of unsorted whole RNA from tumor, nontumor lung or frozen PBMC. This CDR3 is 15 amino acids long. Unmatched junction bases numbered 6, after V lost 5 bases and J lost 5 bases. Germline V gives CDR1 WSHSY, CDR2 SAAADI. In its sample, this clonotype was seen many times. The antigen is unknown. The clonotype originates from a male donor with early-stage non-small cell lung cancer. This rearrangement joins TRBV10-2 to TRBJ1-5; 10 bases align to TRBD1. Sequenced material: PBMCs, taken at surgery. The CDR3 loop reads CASSWTGGHDQPQHF. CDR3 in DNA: TGCGCCAGCAGTTGGACAGGGGGGCACGATCAGCCCCAGCATTTT.